This TCR beta chain was profiled in a study of T cells in Graves' hyperthyroidism and ophthalmopathy. Whole-study context: The authors collected peripheral blood at initial diagnosis, before any treatment. Study-level points and caveats: Ophthalmopathy was identified by the model a median roughly six months ahead of onset.

The germline gives CDR1 MNHNS, CDR2 SASEGT. CDR3 length: 14 residues. Trimming took 8 bases from V and 2 from J, leaving 16 bases between them. At least 3 on the Clinical Activity Score was recorded for ophthalmopathy patients, who also had NOSPECS grade at least 4 and duration under 3 months. Patients were excluded because of uncontrolled infection, other autoimmune disease, pregnancy or lactation. This clonotype was found many times. Its antigen remains unknown. Using RNA transcripts as the source, TCR beta CDR3 regions were amplified. HTBI primers were employed in a first-round RT-PCR of the TCR CDR3. A single record per CDR3 protein comes from TCRdb applying MiXCR to the multiplex PCR reads. The data show approximately 620,000 distinct CDR3 sequences, with approximately 16% seen just once and less than 3.5% held by the top ten.

The sample comprised blood. The V call is TRBV6-1, the J call TRBJ2-7; D remains unclear. The sequence came from a woman between 35 and 50 years old with Graves' ophthalmopathy. The CDR3 loop reads CASRPGGSPYEQYF. CDR3 DNA: TGTGCCAGCCGCCCCGGCGGCAGTCCCTACGAGCAGTACTTC.